These T cell receptor beta chains were read from a single sample in a study of identical twins. TCRdb reprocessed the 5' RACE reads with MiXCR, giving one entry per CDR3 protein. The table lists over 600,000 distinct CDR3 sequences, 21% of them singletons. Separately, the same data were catalogued under a study of T cells expressing NK-cell markers.

Sequencing used PBMCs. Every receptor here comes from a young woman in good health. The CDR3 runs from the conserved cysteine through the conserved F or W. Each record gives: CDR3 DNA, CDR3 protein, V gene, D gene, J gene, clone size. A D gene is named only where the DNA matches it firmly. A row's size may be missing; if present it is once, few, many or a size class.

DNA: TGTGCCAGCAGGCAGGGCGGTCAGCCCCAGCATTTT; CDR3: CASRQGGQPQHF; V: TRBV6-6; D: -; J: TRBJ1-5; size: -
DNA: TGCGCCAGCAGCCAAACGTACGGGTACCAGTATGGCTACACCTTC; CDR3: CASSQTYGYQYGYTF; V: TRBV4-3; D: -; J: TRBJ1-2; size: many
DNA: TGTGCCAGCAGTGAAGAGGGTAGGGGATATGAAAAACTGTTTTTT; CDR3: CASSEEGRGYEKLFF; V: TRBV2; D: -; J: TRBJ1-4; size: -
DNA: TGCGCCAGCAGCTTGGTGGGCAGGGCCTCCTACGAGCAGTACTTC; CDR3: CASSLVGRASYEQYF; V: TRBV5-1; D: -; J: TRBJ2-7; size: few
DNA: TGCAGCGTTGAAGGGATGCGGTACGATGAGCAGTTCTTC; CDR3: CSVEGMRYDEQFF; V: TRBV29-1; D: -; J: TRBJ2-1; size: few
DNA: TGTGCCAGCAGCCGTGGGCGAACCTACGAGCAGTACTTC; CDR3: CASSRGRTYEQYF; V: TRBV4-2; D: -; J: TRBJ2-7; size: -
DNA: TGTGCCAGCAAGCCGGGGGGAAGGGTCCACGAGCAGTACTTC; CDR3: CASKPGGRVHEQYF; V: TRBV6-1; D: TRBD2; J: TRBJ2-7; size: -
DNA: TGCAGTGCTAGGGACGGGAACACTGAAGCTTTCTTT; CDR3: CSARDGNTEAFF; V: TRBV20-1; D: -; J: TRBJ1-1; size: many
DNA: TGCGCCAGCAGCCTTATTTCCGGAGGGATCAGGATCAGAGATACGCAGTATTTT; CDR3: CASSLISGGIRIRDTQYF; V: TRBV4-3; D: -; J: TRBJ2-3; size: many
DNA: TGTGCCAGCAGCTTAGAAGTGGGAAGCTCCTACAATGAGCAGTTCTTC; CDR3: CASSLEVGSSYNEQFF; V: TRBV7-8; D: -; J: TRBJ2-1; size: many
DNA: TGTGCCATCCAGGGACAGGGACAAGAGACCCAGTACTTC; CDR3: CAIQGQGQETQYF; V: TRBV10-3; D: TRBD1; J: TRBJ2-5; size: -
DNA: TGCAGTGCTAGACCACAGCGGGAGACCCCTTACGAGCAGTACTTC; CDR3: CSARPQRETPYEQYF; V: TRBV20-1; D: TRBD2; J: TRBJ2-7; size: -
DNA: TGTGCCATCACGGAGGGGGGGGGCGCGGGGTACTACGAGCAGTACTTC; CDR3: CAITEGGGAGYYEQYF; V: TRBV7-8; D: -; J: TRBJ2-7; size: few
DNA: TGTGCCAGCAGCTCTTCCCGCCCAGCGGGAGTTAGCTACGAGCAGTACTTC; CDR3: CASSSSRPAGVSYEQYF; V: TRBV7-9; D: TRBD2; J: TRBJ2-7; size: few
DNA: TGTGCCAGCACCGGAATGACTAGCACAGATACGCAGTATTTT; CDR3: CASTGMTSTDTQYF; V: TRBV27; D: -; J: TRBJ2-3; size: -
DNA: TGTGCCAGCGGTAGAGGGACAGGGAGCACAGATACGCAGTATTTT; CDR3: CASGRGTGSTDTQYF; V: TRBV7-2; D: TRBD1; J: TRBJ2-3; size: -
DNA: TGTGCCATCGCTTACTCGGGCGGGGATGAGCAGTTCTTC; CDR3: CAIAYSGGDEQFF; V: TRBV10-3; D: -; J: TRBJ2-1; size: many
DNA: TGCGCCAGCAGCACCCGACAGGGCCCCGGGGAGCTGTTTTTT; CDR3: CASSTRQGPGELFF; V: TRBV5-1; D: TRBD1; J: TRBJ2-2; size: -
DNA: TGCGCCAGCAGCCCGCCGGGGTACGAGCAGTACTTC; CDR3: CASSPPGYEQYF; V: TRBV5-1; D: -; J: TRBJ2-7; size: many
DNA: TGTGCCAGCAGCCTAAGGTACGGTAGCGGGAGTTATAATGAGCAGTTCTTC; CDR3: CASSLRYGSGSYNEQFF; V: TRBV5-6; D: TRBD2; J: TRBJ2-1; size: -
DNA: TGTGCCAGCAGCCAAAGGACAGTTCAAGCCCTCCACTTT; CDR3: CASSQRTVQALHF; V: TRBV3-1; D: -; J: TRBJ1-6; size: few
DNA: TGTGCCAGCAGCGGGAGGCACGAGCAGTTCTTC; CDR3: CASSGRHEQFF; V: TRBV6-2/TRBV6-3; D: TRBD2; J: TRBJ2-1; size: few
DNA: TGCAGTGCGTACAACGGAGATACGCAGTATTTT; CDR3: CSAYNGDTQYF; V: TRBV20-1; D: -; J: TRBJ2-3; size: -
DNA: TGTGCCGCGAAATCAACAGCTGCGGGTGGGGCCAACGTCCTGACTTTC; CDR3: CAAKSTAAGGANVLTF; V: TRBV6-1; D: -; J: TRBJ2-6; size: few
DNA: TGTGCCAGCAGTTCTCTAGTGCATACAACAGATACGCAGTATTTT; CDR3: CASSSLVHTTDTQYF; V: TRBV12-3/TRBV12-4; D: -; J: TRBJ2-3; size: -
DNA: TGTGCCAGCAGCTTTAATCGAAGGGGGCTCACAGATACGCAGTATTTT; CDR3: CASSFNRRGLTDTQYF; V: TRBV7-2; D: TRBD1; J: TRBJ2-3; size: few
DNA: TGTGCCAGCAGCGTAGCCGGCGGGAGGATCGCAGATACGCAGTATTTT; CDR3: CASSVAGGRIADTQYF; V: TRBV9; D: TRBD2; J: TRBJ2-3; size: -
DNA: TGCAGTGGATCTTCAACCGGGACGAGCTCCTACGAGCAGTACTTC; CDR3: CSGSSTGTSSYEQYF; V: TRBV20-1; D: -; J: TRBJ2-7; size: few
DNA: TGTGCCAGCAGTGAGCTGAGCGGGAGGATCAAAAACATTCAGTACTTC; CDR3: CASSELSGRIKNIQYF; V: TRBV6-1; D: TRBD2; J: TRBJ2-4; size: -
DNA: TGTGCCAGCAGCGCCCCCTCTTATGGCTACACCTTC; CDR3: CASSAPSYGYTF; V: TRBV9; D: -; J: TRBJ1-2; size: many
DNA: TGTGCCAGCAGCGTAGAAAGTAGAACCCACGAGCAGTACTTC; CDR3: CASSVESRTHEQYF; V: TRBV9; D: -; J: TRBJ2-7; size: -
DNA: TGCAGTGCCATCACCCTCACAGGGGACAGACGGCAGTACTTC; CDR3: CSAITLTGDRRQYF; V: TRBV20-1; D: TRBD1; J: TRBJ2-7; size: many
DNA: TGTGCCAGCAGTGGCAGCGGAGGCGCCTACGAGCAGTACTTC; CDR3: CASSGSGGAYEQYF; V: TRBV25-1; D: -; J: TRBJ2-7; size: many
DNA: TGCAGTGCTAGAATGCTAGCGGGAGGCAGGGCCTACAATGAGCAGTTCTTC; CDR3: CSARMLAGGRAYNEQFF; V: TRBV20-1; D: TRBD2; J: TRBJ2-1; size: few
DNA: TGTGCCAGCAGCGCCGGGACACCTGAAAAACTGTTTTTT; CDR3: CASSAGTPEKLFF; V: TRBV9; D: -; J: TRBJ1-4; size: many
DNA: TGTGCCAGCAGTTTGGGCAGGGGCATATTGGAGCCCCAGCATTTT; CDR3: CASSLGRGILEPQHF; V: TRBV12-3/TRBV12-4; D: -; J: TRBJ1-5; size: -